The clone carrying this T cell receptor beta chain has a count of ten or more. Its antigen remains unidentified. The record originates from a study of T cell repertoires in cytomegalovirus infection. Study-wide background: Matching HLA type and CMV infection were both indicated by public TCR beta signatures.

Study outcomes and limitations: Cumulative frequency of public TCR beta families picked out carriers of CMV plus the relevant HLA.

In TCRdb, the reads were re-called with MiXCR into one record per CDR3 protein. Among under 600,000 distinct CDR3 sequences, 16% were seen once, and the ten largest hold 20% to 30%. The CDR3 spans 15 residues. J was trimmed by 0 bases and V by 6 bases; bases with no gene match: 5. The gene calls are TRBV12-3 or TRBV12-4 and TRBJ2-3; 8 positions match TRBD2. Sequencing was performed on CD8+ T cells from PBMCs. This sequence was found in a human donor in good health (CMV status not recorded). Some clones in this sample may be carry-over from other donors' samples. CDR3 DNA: TGTGCCAGCAGGTACAGCGGGGGTAGCACAGATACGCAGTATTTT. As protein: CASRYSGGSTDTQYF.